The clone carrying this T cell receptor (beta chain) showed up just once. Its antigen is as yet unknown. The data were obtained in a study of OX40 agonist ivuxolimab in advanced cancers. Study-wide results and caveats: There were, on average, more expanded clones in CD8+ T cells than in CD4+.

This CDR3 region has 15 residues. Germline-derived CDR1 and CDR2 are LNHNV and YYDKDF (reference sequence). Libraries were prepared by immunoSEQ multiplex PCR; TCRdb keeps only in-frame clonotypes and omits some of them. The sample carries approximately 68,000 clones, approximately 86% recorded once. The sequences come from CD4+ or CD8+ T cells sorted from blood, collected in a trial of the OX40 agonist ivuxolimab. The sequence was obtained from an adult with an advanced solid tumor such as melanoma, head and neck, liver or kidney cancer. The gene calls are TRBV15 and TRBJ2-5; 8 positions match TRBD1. The DNA end lines up better with TRBJ2-7; the J call may be wrong. CDR3 loop: CATSREGAGGVEQYF. For the CDR3, the DNA is TGTGCCACCAGCAGAGAGGGTGCAGGGGGCGTCGAGCAGTACTTC.